These 22 T cell receptor beta chains came from one sample sequenced in a study of tumor-infiltrating lymphocytes in primary liver carcinoma (dated by TCRdb to 2015 to 2018). Sequencing relied on an Illumina HiSeq 2500. Starting from 450 to 500 ng total RNA, TCRbeta-specific cDNA was produced by reverse transcription with a constant-region primer and ProtoScript II reverse transcriptase. The TCRbeta libraries were prepared through three rounds of nested multiplex PCR following a slightly modified ARM-PCR procedure. The first two PCR rounds used multiplex TRBV1-TRBV30 forward primers with a Cbeta reverse primer, each for about 9 cycles. TCRdb passed the public sequencing reads through fastp at Q25 and MiXCR, retaining productive beta sequences. CDR3 protein sequences are deduplicated, and each keeps its most common genes and DNA. The sample yields 20,000 to 25,000 distinct CDR3 sequences; over 75% were counted once. Around two fifths of the sample lies in the top ten.

Total RNA and DNA were co-extracted without cell sorting from 20-30 mg of bulk tissue using the AllPrep DNA/RNA mini kit. Sequencing used liver tumor tissue from sampling region 1. The sample's cell subset or site label, in plain terms: tumor region T1, superior pole. The origin of the receptors is a woman aged 25 to 45 with primary liver carcinoma and hepatitis B virus infection.

This clonotype came up once. At one end, the junction sequence differs from germline, possibly due to a read error. The V gene is TRBV12-3 or TRBV12-4, the J gene TRBJ2-1; 10 bases are shared with TRBD2. The CDR3 loop spans 15 amino acids. CDR3 amino acids: CASSLSRTSGLDQSF. CDR3 DNA: TGTGCCAGCAGCCTGTCCAGGACTAGCGGACTTGACCAGTCCTTC.

Of note for this clonotype: The CDR3 ends on some other residue instead of the conserved phenylalanine or tryptophan, so this is likely a read error. The chain links TRBV28 to TRBJ2-3, with D perhaps TRBD1 (5 bases). Germline V gives CDR1 MDHEN, CDR2 SYDVKM. This CDR3 contains 17 residues. Trimming shortened V by 4 bases and J by 4 bases, and 21 bases separated the two germline ends. The CDR3 DNA follows: TGTGCCAGCAGTTCTGACAGTATGAGGTGGGGCCCAGATACGCAGTATTCT. As protein: CASSSDSMRWGPDTQYS.

About this clonotype: A junction boundary mismatches the germline segment, possibly from a read error. The rearrangement links TRBV29-1 to TRBJ2-5, with TRBD2 identical over 8 bases. Germline CDR1 is SQVTM and CDR2 is ANQGSEA. The CDR3 runs 15 residues. CDR3 amino acids: CSVETGRGVRETHYF. For the CDR3, the DNA is TGCAGCGTTGAAACCGGGAGGGGAGTGAGGGAAACCCATTACTTC. Variable domain in full (rest from reference TRBV29-1 and TRBJ2-5): SAVISQKPSRDICQRGTSLTIQCQVDSQVTMMFWYRQQPGQSLTLIATANQGSEATYESGFVIDKFPISRPNLTFSTLTVSNMSPEDSSIYLCSVETGRGVRETHYFGPGTRLLVL.

V is TRBV5-4 and J is TRBJ2-3; D perhaps matches TRBD2 (5 bases). Between the trimmed V and J ends, which lost 5 bases and 3 bases, there was a span of 25 bases. The CDR3 is made up of 18 amino acids. CDR1 and CDR2 (germline): SGHNT, YYREEE (reference sequence). CDR3 in amino acids: CASSSPAADGNRTDTQYF. For the CDR3, the DNA is TGTGCCAGCAGTAGCCCGGCGGCTGACGGGAATCGGACAGATACGCAGTATTTT. The whole variable domain, remainder taken from reference TRBV5-4 and TRBJ2-3, is ETGVTQSPTHLIKTRGQQVTLRCSSQSGHNTVSWYQQALGQGPQFIFQYYREEENGRGNFPPRFSGLQFPNYSSELNVNALELDDSALYLCASSSPAADGNRTDTQYFGPGTRLTVL.

The CDR3 DNA reads as TGTGCCAGCAGCTTGAGCGGGAGCGGGAAGTTGTTTTTT. It translates to CASSLSGSGKLFF. V and J are TRBV28 and TRBJ2-2; 8 positions match TRBD2. The CDR3 runs 13 residues. V was clipped by 6 bases and J by 15 bases; unmatched bases: 12. Germline-derived CDR1 and CDR2 are MDHEN and SYDVKM. The full variable domain, in which reference TRBV28 and TRBJ2-2 provide the parts outside the CDR3, is DVKVTQSSRYLVKRTGEKVFLECVQDMDHENMFWYRQDPGLGLRLIYFSYDVKMKEKGDIPEGYSVSREKKERFSLILESASTNQTSMYLCASSLSGSGKLFFGEGSRLTVL.

For this clonotype: The junction and the germline gene differ at one end; a read error may be behind it. The DNA for the CDR3 is TGTACCAGCGCGGAAGGGACAGGGGATTCACCCCTCCACTTT. This sequence encodes CTSAEGTGDSPLHF. The J gene is TRBJ1-6, the V gene TRBV11-2; TRBD1 matches at 10 bases. CDR3 size: 14 residues. From germline, CDR1 is SGHAT and CDR2 FQNNGV.

The J gene is TRBJ2-4, the V gene TRBV6-1; D may be TRBD2 (6 bases). Germline-derived CDR1 and CDR2 are MNHNS and SASEGT. Trimming removed 11 bases at V and 3 bases at J, with 26 bases between. The CDR3 length is 17 residues. Written as DNA, the CDR3 is TGTGCCTTTTGTGGGCGGAGGGTCCTGGTAGGCAAAAACATTCAGTACTTC. Translated: CAFCGRRVLVGKNIQYF.

This chain connects TRBV12-3 or TRBV12-4 to TRBJ2-4; D is possibly TRBD2 (6 bases). Trimming cost V 8 bases and J 2 bases, with 22 bases left between them. CDR3 size: 17 residues. The CDR3 region is CASSISGRGLSKNIQYF. The CDR3 DNA sequence: TGTGCCAGCTCGATCTCCGGGCGGGGCTTATCCAAAAACATTCAGTACTTC.

The chain links TRBV7-8 to TRBJ1-5; D unclear. Germline CDR1 reads SGHVS; CDR2 reads FQNEAQ. The CDR3 runs to 15 residues. V gave up 5 bases and J gave up 5 bases, with 16 bases separating them. CDR3 residues: CASSLTGHVDQPQHF. The CDR3 nucleotides read TGTGCCAGCAGCCTTACGGGCCACGTCGATCAGCCCCAGCATTTT.

The V and J genes are TRBV11-3 and TRBJ2-1; D gene ambiguous. This CDR3 comprises 12 residues. In germline, CDR1 is SGHNT, CDR2 YENEEA. V was trimmed by 6 bases and J by 3 bases, leaving 6 bases between them. The CDR3 loop is CASSVGYNEQFF. DNA for the CDR3: TGTGCCAGCAGTGTGGGCTACAATGAGCAGTTCTTC. The complete variable domain, with remaining parts taken from reference TRBV11-3 and TRBJ2-1, reads EAGVVQSPRYKIIEKKQPVAFWCNPISGHNTLYWYLQNLGQGPELLIRYENEEAVDDSQLPKDRFSAERLKGVDSTLKIQPAELGDSAVYLCASSVGYNEQFFGPGTRLTVL.

Of note for this clonotype: Mismatch with germline at one junction end may stem from a read error. This chain links TRBV14 with TRBJ2-7; the match to TRBD2 covers 7 bases. This CDR3 is 15 amino acids long. Germline V CDR1 and CDR2: SGHDN, FVKESK. CDR3 loop: CASSQAAGTNYEQYF. Written as DNA, the CDR3 is TGCGCCAGCAGCCAGGCAGCGGGGACTAACTACGAGCAGTACTTC.

A word on this clonotype: The conserved phenylalanine or tryptophan normally closing the CDR3 is absent here, so this likely arose from a read error. V is TRBV12-3 or TRBV12-4 and J is TRBJ2-5; D may be TRBD2 (6 bases). The CDR3 length is 15 residues. V was clipped by 6 bases and J by 3 bases, with 17 bases between them. CDR3 loop: CASSTCPGSEETQYY. The CDR3 DNA sequence: TGTGCCAGCAGCACTTGCCCCGGGAGCGAAGAGACCCAGTACTAC.

On this clonotype itself: Its ends do not fully match the called genes, so a read error is possible. The V call is TRBV4-3, the J call TRBJ2-1; possibly TRBD2 for D (5 bases). Germline CDR1 LGHNA, CDR2 YSLEER. This CDR3 comprises 16 residues. CDR3 sequence (DNA): TGCGCCAGTAGCCAAGATGAGGGAAGCTCCTACAACGAGCAGTTCTTC. This codes for CASSQDEGSSYNEQFF.

A remark on this clonotype: A read error may account for a junction end that differs from germline. The chain couples TRBV5-6 to TRBJ1-1, with no clear D. The CDR3 sequence is 13 residues long. The V gene's germline CDR1 is SGHDT and CDR2 YYEEEE. Here the CDR3 DNA reads TGTGCCAGCAGCCCCATCGGAAACAGTGAAGCTTTCTTT. Amino acid sequence: CASSPIGNSEAFF.

On this clonotype: The junction departs from the called germline gene at one end, perhaps through a read error. V and J are TRBV10-3 and TRBJ2-5, with D maybe TRBD1 (5 bases). The length of the CDR3 is 15 residues. Germline CDR1 reads ENHRY; CDR2 reads SYGVKD. The CDR3 is CAISESATGQETQYF. Here the CDR3 DNA reads TGTGCCATCAGTGAGTCCGCTACCGGACAAGAAACCCAGTACTTC.

V usage is TRBV11-2 and J usage is TRBJ2-1, with 11 nucleotides matching TRBD2. The CDR3 consists of 17 residues. Germline V gene data show CDR1 as SGHAT and CDR2 as FQNNGV. V lost 1 base to trimming and J lost 7 bases; unmatched junction nucleotides: 9. The CDR3 DNA is TGTGCCAGCAGCTTAGGTCTGGTAGCGGGAGGGCCGAATGAGCAGTTCTTC. Protein product: CASSLGLVAGGPNEQFF.

This clonotype was seen only a few times. The chain recombines TRBV11-2 with TRBJ2-7; 8 bases are a match to TRBD2. This CDR3 has 15 residues. CDR1 is SGHAT, CDR2 FQNNGV, per germline. With V trimmed by 0 bases and J by 6 bases, 7 bases remained unmatched. The CDR3 coding sequence is TGTGCCAGCAGCTTAGATAGGGGACTAGTTCCCGAGCAGTACTTC. This sequence encodes CASSLDRGLVPEQYF. The full variable domain, rest sourced from reference TRBV11-2 and TRBJ2-7, is EAGVAQSPRYKIIEKRQSVAFWCNPISGHATLYWYQQILGQGPKLLIQFQNNGVVDDSQLPKDRFSAERLKGVDSTLKIQPAKLEDSAVYLCASSLDRGLVPEQYFGPGTRLTVT.

About this clonotype: Compared with germline, one end of the junction differs, possibly owing to a read error. This chain uses TRBV29-1 with TRBJ2-2; a weak D match, TRBD2 (6 bases). This CDR3 is 13 amino acids long. The V gene's germline CDR1 is SQVTM and CDR2 ANQGSEA. The CDR3 here is CIIGRRDTGGLFF. CDR3 bases: TGCATCATTGGGAGACGAGACACCGGGGGGCTGTTTTTT.

A word on this clonotype: This is likely a read error, given that the CDR3 carries no conserved phenylalanine or tryptophan at its end. The DNA is omitted, as the CDR3 cannot be located on it reliably, and the CDR3 follows TCRdb's listing. The V call is TRBV11-1, the J call TRBJ2-7; the DNA was not used to check the table's D call, TRBD2. The CDR3 numbers 13 amino acids, ends counted. In germline, CDR1 is SGHAT, CDR2 FQDESV (reference sequence). CDR3 amino acids: CASSLGCLREQYP.

A remark on this clonotype: At one end, the junction sequence differs from germline, possibly due to a read error. Here the CDR3 DNA reads TGCGCCAACAGCCAAAGTGCGGGAAGCTCCTACAATGAGCAGTTCTTC. Translating it yields CANSQSAGSSYNEQFF. J is TRBJ2-1 and V is TRBV4-3; a possible D gene is TRBD2 (6 bases). Looked up from germline, CDR1 is LGHNA and CDR2 is YSLEER. The CDR3 spans 16 residues.

This clonotype has at least ten counts. The rearrangement uses TRBV5-4 and TRBJ2-7, with 10 bases fitting TRBD2. The CDR3 length is 15 residues. V trimming: 4 bases; J trimming: 2 bases; junction bases outside the gene matches: 6. Germline V gene sequence: CDR1 SGHNT, CDR2 YYREEE (reference sequence). In DNA form, the CDR3 reads TGTGCCAGCAGCCCAGGACTAGCGGTAACCTACGAGCAGTACTTC. It encodes CASSPGLAVTYEQYF.

Worth noting for this clonotype: The junction does not match germline at one end; this may be a read error. CDR3: CAISESVPRNTVYF. The DNA of the CDR3 is TGTGCCATCAGTGAGTCAGTTCCTCGAAACACCGTATATTTT. The chain employs TRBV10-3 and TRBJ1-3, with D unclear. The germline V gene has CDR1 ENHRY and CDR2 SYGVKD. The CDR3 is made up of 14 amino acids.